The 23 T cell receptor beta chains given below trace back to one sample, sequenced in a study of blood T cell repertoires in COVID-19. The repertoire was sequenced with immunoSEQ multiplex PCR; TCRdb's copy has only in-frame clones and lacks some. The table records 70,000 or so clones, around 90% of them present only once. The specimen sequenced was peripheral blood. The receptors stem from an elderly woman with active or convalescent COVID-19.

The chain joins TRBV2 to TRBJ1-6; weak D call: TRBD1 (5 bases). Germline V lookup: CDR1 SNHLY, CDR2 FYNNEI. Trimming pared 7 bases from V and 10 bases from J, leaving 14 bases between. The CDR3 extends over 13 amino acids. CDR3 protein: CASNGREGSPLHF. For the CDR3, the DNA is TGTGCCAGCAACGGCAGGGAGGGCTCACCCCTCCACTTT.

The chain is built from TRBV6-5 and TRBJ2-1; tentative D call: TRBD2 (6 bases). Germline V CDR1 and CDR2: MNHEY, SVGAGI. The V end was cut by 6 bases, the J end by 3 bases, with 15 bases between. The CDR3 sequence is 15 residues long. The CDR3 region is CASRTGWRGYNEQFF. CDR3 nucleotides: TGTGCCAGCAGGACGGGGTGGCGGGGCTACAATGAGCAGTTCTTC.

The chain is built from TRBV28 and TRBJ1-3, with D unresolved. Germline V gene data show CDR1 as MDHEN and CDR2 as SYDVKM. Trimming shortened V by 5 bases and J by 0 bases, and 11 bases separated the two germline ends. This CDR3 comprises 15 residues. CDR3 in DNA: TGTGCCAGCAGTGTCCCCCCCTTCTCTGGAAACACCATATATTTT. Its translation: CASSVPPFSGNTIYF. Looking up the rest from reference TRBV28 and TRBJ1-3 gives the full variable domain: DVKVTQSSRYLVKRTGEKVFLECVQDMDHENMFWYRQDPGLGLRLIYFSYDVKMKEKGDIPEGYSVSREKKERFSLILESASTNQTSMYLCASSVPPFSGNTIYFGEGSWLTVV.

This chain joins TRBV6-6 and TRBJ2-7; maybe TRBD1 (6 bases). The V gene's germline CDR1 is MNHNY and CDR2 SVGAGI (reference sequence). The CDR3 extends over 10 amino acids. The CDR3 DNA sequence: TGTGGGGACAACTCCTACGAGCAGTACTTC. Amino acid sequence: CGDNSYEQYF.

V and J are TRBV18 and TRBJ1-5; 9 positions agree with TRBD1. The CDR3 consists of 14 residues. The germline CDR1 and CDR2 sequences are KGHSH and LQKENI. V shed 6 bases and J 8 bases; nucleotides not matched to a gene: 8. CDR3 in amino acids: CASSRTGGEEPQHF. Written as DNA, the CDR3 is TGTGCCAGCTCGCGCACAGGGGGCGAGGAGCCCCAGCATTTT.

V is TRBV29-1 and J is TRBJ2-2; D not certain. The CDR3 totals 12 residues. V gave up 1 base and J gave up 4 bases, with 4 bases separating them. The germline V gene encodes CDR1 SQVTM and CDR2 ANQGSEA. CDR3 coding DNA: TGCAGCGTTGAAGCGGGCACCGGGGAGCTGTTTTTT. Amino acids: CSVEAGTGELFF.

The CDR3 region is CASSRDSLNQPQHF. As DNA, the CDR3 is TGTGCCAGCAGTAGGGACAGCCTTAATCAGCCCCAGCATTTT. This sequence joins TRBV28 and TRBJ1-5; 7 bases map to TRBD1. The J segment lost 4 bases and the V segment lost 5 bases, leaving 5 bases of the junction unmatched. Looked up from germline, CDR1 is MDHEN and CDR2 is SYDVKM. The CDR3 totals 14 residues.

The V call is TRBV29-1, the J call TRBJ1-2, with TRBD1 matching over 8 bases. This CDR3 is built from 14 residues. With 4 bases clipped from V and 5 bases from J, the junction kept 9 bases outside the gene matches. Per the germline V gene, CDR1 is SQVTM and CDR2 is ANQGSEA. CDR3 sequence reads: CSVAPDREEYGYTF. The DNA of the CDR3 is TGCAGCGTTGCACCGGACAGGGAGGAGTATGGCTACACCTTC.

This sequence joins TRBV2 and TRBJ1-5; no clear D. Trimming took 4 bases from V and 2 from J, leaving 9 bases between them. The CDR3 has 14 amino acids. Germline loops: CDR1 SNHLY, CDR2 FYNNEI. The DNA of the CDR3 is TGTGCCAGCAGTGCAGAGGAAGGCAATCAGCCCCAGCATTTT. Translating gives CASSAEEGNQPQHF.

The gene calls are TRBV6-1 and TRBJ1-5; D remains unclear. Germline CDR1 and CDR2: MNHNS and SASEGT. Trimming pared 1 base from V and 2 bases from J, leaving 9 bases between. CDR3 length equals 15 residues. The CDR3 nucleotides are TGTGCCAGCAGTGAAGGCCCAGAGGGCAATCAGCCCCAGCATTTT. Translation: CASSEGPEGNQPQHF.

This chain joins TRBV3-1 (or the pseudogene TRBV3-2) and TRBJ1-1, with 7 bases matching TRBD1. The CDR3 length is 17 residues. Trimming took 3 bases from V and 0 from J; bases not matched to a gene: 10. Germline CDR1 is LGHDT and CDR2 is YNNKEL (reference sequence). This CDR3 reads CASSHHGTAKMNTEAFF. CDR3 nucleotide sequence: TGTGCCAGCAGCCACCACGGGACAGCGAAGATGAACACTGAAGCTTTCTTT.

In its sample, this clone was seen a few times. The chain combines TRBV6-2 or TRBV6-3 with TRBJ1-2; 10 nucleotides match TRBD1. Unmatched junction bases numbered 5, after V lost 5 bases and J lost 2 bases. The germline V gene encodes CDR1 MNHEY and CDR2 SVGEGT. The CDR3 loop spans 15 amino acids. CDR3 protein: CASSNPGQGNYGYTF. The CDR3 DNA sequence: TGTGCCAGCAGTAACCCGGGACAGGGGAACTATGGCTACACCTTC.

V and J are TRBV28 and TRBJ1-2, with a weak D call TRBD1 (6 bases). The CDR3 contains 13 residues. V lost 6 bases to trimming and J lost 4 bases, with 12 bases between them. Germline CDR1 and CDR2: MDHEN and SYDVKM. Here the CDR3 DNA reads TGTGCCAGCAGGTCCAGGGGCCTCTATGGCTACACCTTC. Translated: CASRSRGLYGYTF.

Regarding this clone: The same CDR3 can be traced to other DNA sequences in this sample. This rearrangement joins TRBV7-2 to TRBJ2-5; 9 bases are a match to TRBD2. This CDR3 is built from 15 residues. The germline CDR1 and CDR2 sequences are SGHTA and FQGNSA. V shed 3 bases and J 4 bases; nucleotides not matched to a gene: 6. The CDR3 nucleotides are TGTGCCAGCAGCTTTTTGGCGGGGGGGCCAGAGACCCAGTACTTC. This codes for CASSFLAGGPETQYF. Variable domain in full (rest from reference TRBV7-2 and TRBJ2-5): GAGVSQSPSNKVTEKGKDVELRCDPISGHTALYWYRQSLGQGLEFLIYFQGNSAPDKSGLPSDRFSAERTGGSVSTLTIQRTQQEDSAVYLCASSFLAGGPETQYFGPGTRLLVL.

This clone showed up just once. The chain has TRBV19 and TRBJ2-1; 7 nucleotides align to TRBD1. J was trimmed by 7 bases and V by 7 bases; bases with no gene match: 13. The CDR3 totals 15 residues. The germline V gene has CDR1 LNHDA and CDR2 SQIVND (reference sequence). In DNA form, the CDR3 reads TGTGCCAGTAAGAAGATCCGGGACAGTGAAAATGAGCAGTTCTTC. Amino acid sequence: CASKKIRDSENEQFF.

The chain couples TRBV27 to TRBJ1-1, with D perhaps matching TRBD1 (5 bases). Per germline, CDR1 MNHEY and CDR2 SMNVEV (reference sequence). V lost 6 bases and J lost 7, with 9 bases in between. The CDR3 runs to 11 residues. The CDR3 region is CASRGGVEAFF. The CDR3 bases are TGTGCCAGCAGGGGAGGGGTTGAAGCTTTCTTT.

The chain has TRBV20-1 and TRBJ1-2, with D perhaps matching TRBD1 (6 bases). Per the germline V gene, CDR1 is DFQATT and CDR2 is SNEGSKA (reference sequence). The CDR3 totals 9 residues. V was shortened by 8 bases and J by 10 bases, with 11 bases between the two germline ends. In nucleotides, the CDR3 is TGCAGTCTTCGACAGGACTACACCTTC. Translated, it gives CSLRQDYTF.

Remarks on this clone: At one boundary the junction diverges from the germline segment, which might be a read error. J is TRBJ2-3 and V is TRBV7-2; a possible D gene is TRBD2 (7 bases). CDR1 and CDR2 (germline): SGHTA, FQGNSA. The CDR3 extends over 12 amino acids. In DNA form, the CDR3 reads TGTGCCAGCAGTATTAGGCGGGGGCCCCCTTCATTT. Encoded protein: CASSIRRGPPSF.

A note on this clone: One junction end disagrees with the germline gene, perhaps due to a read error. The genes are TRBV4-1 and TRBJ1-1; D not resolved. The length of the CDR3 is 15 residues. Germline V CDR1 and CDR2: MGHRA, YSYEKL. In nucleotides, the CDR3 is TGCGCCAGCAGTCAAGGTCTAAACCCGAACACTGAAGCTTTCTTT. Protein: CASSQGLNPNTEAFF.

This clone was seen only once. The gene calls are TRBV7-2 and TRBJ2-7; 11 nucleotides match TRBD1. After removal of 5 bases from V and 4 bases from J, the junction contained 4 bases not matched to a gene. The CDR3 consists of 14 residues. Germline V gene sequence: CDR1 SGHTA, CDR2 FQGNSA. CDR3 region: CASSPGQGGYEQYF. CDR3 in DNA: TGTGCCAGCAGCCCGGGACAGGGGGGTTACGAGCAGTACTTC.

This clone was seen a single time. This chain links TRBV12-5 with TRBJ1-2, with TRBD1 as a possible D gene (5 bases). CDR1 is LGHNT, CDR2 FRNRAP, per germline. This CDR3 has 14 residues. V shed 0 bases and J shed 8 bases, with 13 bases lying between them. CDR3: CASGLVPGYRGYTF. The DNA for the CDR3 is TGTGCTAGTGGTTTGGTCCCAGGGTATCGAGGCTACACCTTC.

The rearrangement uses TRBV12-3 or TRBV12-4 and TRBJ1-5, with D unresolved. V was clipped by 1 base and J by 9 bases, with 7 bases between them. The CDR3 totals 12 residues. The CDR3, as DNA: TGTGCCAGCAGTTTAGACGGTGGGCCCCAGCATTTT. Protein: CASSLDGGPQHF.

J is TRBJ1-2 and V is TRBV2; unclear D gene. Germline CDR1 is SNHLY and CDR2 is FYNNEI. Trimming cost V 4 bases and J 0 bases, with 12 bases left between them. The CDR3 sequence is 15 residues long. The chain's CDR3 is CASSGLGGANYGYTF. CDR3 nucleotides: TGTGCCAGCAGTGGCCTCGGCGGGGCTAACTATGGCTACACCTTC.